This T cell receptor (beta chain) was obtained from a study of technical replicates of blood from several donors. This clone was detected only once. The junction had 3 bases not matched to a gene; V was cut back by 2 bases and J by 1 base. Looked up from germline, CDR1 is LNHNV and CDR2 is YYDKDF (reference sequence). The CDR3 has 15 residues. Clones were sequenced by immunoSEQ multiplex PCR, and TCRdb holds only the in-frame ones, with some missing. The sample lists under 15,000 clones; roughly 95% were seen once. Sequenced material: PBMCs. The rearrangement links TRBV15 to TRBJ2-5, with 8 positions matching TRBD1. This TCR was recovered from a human donor in good health. CDR3 coding DNA: TGTGCCACCAGCAGACGGACAGGGCTCCAAGAGACCCAGTACTTC. The encoded protein is CATSRRTGLQETQYF.